This T cell receptor beta chain stems from a study of cytomegalovirus exposure and HLA in healthy donors. A multiplex PCR was run with 60 Vbeta primers and 13 Jbeta primers. Assay used: immunoSEQ multiplex PCR; TCRdb lists only in-frame clones, some missing. The repertoire holds around 140,000 clones, 80% seen once, with around 4.4% in the top ten. As regards this clone: Its matching antigen is unknown.

Though nominally healthy at sampling, donors likely had unrecorded immune exposures. Study-wide points: Per published accounts, TCR beta sequences correctly predicted the HLA-A and HLA-B alleles of most subjects. In a later analysis, DRB1 alleles had the most associated TCRs; HLA-C alleles the fewest. Some segments of the V type, notably TRBV6-2 and TRBV6-3, were excluded as indistinguishable.

The V and J ends lost 4 bases and 4 bases respectively, with 11 bases between them. The CDR3 totals 14 residues. Per germline, CDR1 LGHNA and CDR2 YSLEER. The origin of this receptor is a man between 40 and 49 years old in good health and CMV-seronegative. V usage is TRBV4-3 and J usage is TRBJ2-4; D might be TRBD1 (5 bases). Sequencing used PBMCs. CDR3 in amino acids: CASSRSRQKNIQYF. CDR3 DNA sequence: TGCGCCAGCAGCCGCAGTAGACAGAAAAACATTCAGTACTTC.